This TCR beta chain originates from a study of blood T cell repertoires in COVID-19 (dated by TCRdb to 2018 to 2020). As for the study more broadly: Collaborator samples came from the United States, Italy and Spain and covered acute and convalescent phases of COVID-19. The prospective study material was composed of cDNA or gDNA derived from T cells, B-cell-depleted T cells, or PBMCs. Deeply sampled blood TCRbeta repertoires from subjects exposed to, actively infected with, or recovered from COVID-19 were included in the dataset. A freely available public database, intended as a resource for researchers studying the immune response to SARS-CoV-2, is where the repertoires were released. Samples were obtained from the ongoing ImmuneRACE study (first 160 participants) and from over 1,000 subjects provided by 6 global collaborators. Sample metadata almost always included a de-identified subject ID, COVID-19 status, age in years and sex. Where available, HLA class I and class II types were taken from metadata supplied by the sample provider and were not determined by assay-based typing.

Its CDR3 holds 13 amino acids, cysteine through phenylalanine. The CDR3 DNA has 39 bases and is translated from base 1. According to the germline V gene, CDR1 reads MDHEN and CDR2 reads SYDVKM. V gives up 5 bases and J gives up 0 bases, and the segment between their germline ends measures 8 bases. Paper-wide results and their limitations: The amount of clinical and demographic metadata varied by source and participant and was provided uncurated.

Of note for this clone: It has no known antigen specificity. There are no base qualities to consult, and no much larger clone falls within one base.

TCRbeta CDR3 regions were amplified from genomic DNA by means of the immunoSEQ Assay, a bias-controlled multiplex PCR. As for the authors' bioinformatics: The number of nucleated cells in each sample was estimated by amplification of reference gene primers within the assay. Sequence reads were collapsed and filtered to measure the absolute abundance of every unique TCRbeta CDR3 rearrangement. For each sample, productive Simpson clonality was calculated as the square root of Simpson's diversity index over productive rearrangements. TCRdb's version of the immuneACCESS table is confined to in-frame rearrangements and falls short of the full clone set. An unresolved V gene accounts for under half of the shortfall where checked; the remainder is of unknown origin. The DNA was the basis for D and trimming; V, J and clone size are from that table. This sample is represented by around 140,000 clones; more than 70% of them were singletons. The ten largest clones take up under 1.5% of the sample.

Collaborating institutions collected whole blood in K2EDTA tubes following their own protocols. For TCRbeta analysis, collaborators shipped samples in one of three forms: frozen whole blood, isolated PBMCs, or DNA extracted from either of those sample types. The sequence derives from a man in his sixties with acute or convalescent COVID-19. The rearranged chain carries TRBV28 and TRBJ2-7, with no confident D gene call. Sequenced material: peripheral blood. The CDR3 has the sequence CASSPTLSYEQYF. The DNA reads TGTGCCAGCAGTCCTACCCTCTCCTACGAGCAGTACTTC.